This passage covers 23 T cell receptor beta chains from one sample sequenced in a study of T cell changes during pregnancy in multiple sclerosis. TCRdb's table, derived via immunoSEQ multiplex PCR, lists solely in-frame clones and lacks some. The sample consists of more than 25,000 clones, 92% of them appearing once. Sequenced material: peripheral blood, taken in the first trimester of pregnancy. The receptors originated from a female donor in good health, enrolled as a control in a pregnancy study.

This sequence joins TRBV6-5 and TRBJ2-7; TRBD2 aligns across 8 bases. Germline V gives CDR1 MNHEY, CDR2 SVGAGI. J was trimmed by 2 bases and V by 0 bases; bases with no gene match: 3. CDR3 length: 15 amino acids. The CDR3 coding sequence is TGTGCCAGCAGTTACTCCCGGGAGGGCCCCTACGAGCAGTACTTC. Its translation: CASSYSREGPYEQYF.

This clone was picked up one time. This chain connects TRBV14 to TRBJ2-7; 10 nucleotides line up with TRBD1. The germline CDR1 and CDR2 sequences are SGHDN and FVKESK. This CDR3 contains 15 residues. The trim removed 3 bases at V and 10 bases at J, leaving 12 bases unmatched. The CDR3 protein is CASSHPGQGTQRQYF. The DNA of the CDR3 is TGTGCCAGCAGCCACCCGGGACAGGGGACCCAAAGACAGTACTTC.

This CDR3 reads CASSLGQASSYEQYF. The CDR3 nucleotides read TGTGCCAGCAGCTTAGGGCAGGCCAGCTCCTACGAGCAGTACTTC. The V and J genes are TRBV11-3 and TRBJ2-7; D uncertain. V was trimmed by 1 base and J by 0 bases, leaving 10 bases between them. CDR1 is SGHNT and CDR2 is YENEEA in the germline V gene. The CDR3 runs 15 residues.

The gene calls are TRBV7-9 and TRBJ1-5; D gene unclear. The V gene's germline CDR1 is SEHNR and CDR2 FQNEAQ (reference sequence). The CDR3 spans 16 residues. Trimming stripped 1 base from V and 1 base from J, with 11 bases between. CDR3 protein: CASSLVGGSSNQPQHF. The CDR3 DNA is TGTGCCAGCAGCTTAGTTGGAGGGAGCAGCAATCAGCCCCAGCATTTT.

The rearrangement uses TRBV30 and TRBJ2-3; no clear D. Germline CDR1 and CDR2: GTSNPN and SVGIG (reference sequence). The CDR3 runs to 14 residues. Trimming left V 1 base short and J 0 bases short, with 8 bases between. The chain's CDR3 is CAWSEPGSTDTQYF. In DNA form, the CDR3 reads TGTGCCTGGAGTGAACCAGGTAGCACAGATACGCAGTATTTT.

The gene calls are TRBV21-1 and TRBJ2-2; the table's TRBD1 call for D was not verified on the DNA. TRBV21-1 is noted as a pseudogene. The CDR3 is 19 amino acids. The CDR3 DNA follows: TGTGCCAGCAGCAAAAGGACAGGAGATCACGGCTGGAACACCGGGGAGCTGTTTTTT. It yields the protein CASSKRTGDHGWNTGELFF.

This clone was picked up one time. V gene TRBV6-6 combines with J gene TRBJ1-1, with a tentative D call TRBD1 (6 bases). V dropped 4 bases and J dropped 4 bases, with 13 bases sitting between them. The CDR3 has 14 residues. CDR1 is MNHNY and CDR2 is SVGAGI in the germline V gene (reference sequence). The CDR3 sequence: CASSSPDRPTEAFF. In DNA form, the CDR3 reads TGTGCCAGCAGTTCCCCCGACAGGCCCACTGAAGCTTTCTTT.

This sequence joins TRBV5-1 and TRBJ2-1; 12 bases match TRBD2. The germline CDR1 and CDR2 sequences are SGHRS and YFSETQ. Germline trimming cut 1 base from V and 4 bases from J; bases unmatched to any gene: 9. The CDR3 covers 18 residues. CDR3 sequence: CASSLSLSLAGGYNEQFF. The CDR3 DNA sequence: TGCGCCAGCAGCTTGAGCTTGAGCCTAGCGGGAGGGTACAATGAGCAGTTCTTC.

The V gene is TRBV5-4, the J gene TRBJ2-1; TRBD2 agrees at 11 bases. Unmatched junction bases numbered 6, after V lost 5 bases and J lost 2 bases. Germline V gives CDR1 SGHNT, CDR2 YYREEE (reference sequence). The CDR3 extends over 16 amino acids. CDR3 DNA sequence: TGTGCCAGCAGTCTGGGGACTAGCGGAACCTACAATGAGCAGTTCTTC. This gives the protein CASSLGTSGTYNEQFF.

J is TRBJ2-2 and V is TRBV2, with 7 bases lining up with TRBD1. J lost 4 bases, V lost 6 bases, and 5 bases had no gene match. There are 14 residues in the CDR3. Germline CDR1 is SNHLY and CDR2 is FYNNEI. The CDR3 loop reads CASRLDRSTGELFF. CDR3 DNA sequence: TGTGCCAGCAGGCTGGACAGGAGCACCGGGGAGCTGTTTTTT. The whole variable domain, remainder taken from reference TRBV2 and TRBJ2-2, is EPEVTQTPSHQVTQMGQEVILRCVPISNHLYFYWYRQILGQKVEFLVSFYNNEISEKSEIFDDQFSVERPDGSNFTLKIRSTKLEDSAMYFCASRLDRSTGELFFGEGSRLTVL.

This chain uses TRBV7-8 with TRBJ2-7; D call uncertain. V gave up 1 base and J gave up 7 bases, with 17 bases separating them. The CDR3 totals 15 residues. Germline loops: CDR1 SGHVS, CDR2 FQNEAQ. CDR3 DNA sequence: TGTGCCAGCAGCTTAGACTTTTCCTCCTGGTGGGAGCAGTACTTC. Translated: CASSLDFSSWWEQYF.

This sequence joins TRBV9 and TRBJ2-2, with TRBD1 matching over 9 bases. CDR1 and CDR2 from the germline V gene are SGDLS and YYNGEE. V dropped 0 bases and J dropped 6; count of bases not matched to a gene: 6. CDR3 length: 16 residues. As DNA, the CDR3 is TGTGCCAGCAGCGTAGGTGACAGGGGGTGGTCCGGGGAGCTGTTTTTT. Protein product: CASSVGDRGWSGELFF.

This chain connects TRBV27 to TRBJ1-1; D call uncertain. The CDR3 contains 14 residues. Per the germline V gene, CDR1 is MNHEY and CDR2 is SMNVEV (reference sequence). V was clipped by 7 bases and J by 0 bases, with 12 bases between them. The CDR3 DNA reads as TGTGCCAGCAAAGGAGAAAGGCTGAACACTGAAGCTTTCTTT. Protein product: CASKGERLNTEAFF.

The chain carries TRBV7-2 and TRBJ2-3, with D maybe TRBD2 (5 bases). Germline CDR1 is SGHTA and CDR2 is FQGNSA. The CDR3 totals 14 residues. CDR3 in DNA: TGTGCTAGTCGGCTAGCAGTGAGCACAGATACGCAGTATTTT. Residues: CASRLAVSTDTQYF.

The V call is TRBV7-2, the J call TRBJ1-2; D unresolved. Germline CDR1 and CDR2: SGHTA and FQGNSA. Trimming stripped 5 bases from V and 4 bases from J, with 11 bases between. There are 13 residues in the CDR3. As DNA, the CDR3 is TGTGCCAGCAGCCAGGATCTCGGCTATGGCTACACCTTC. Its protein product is CASSQDLGYGYTF. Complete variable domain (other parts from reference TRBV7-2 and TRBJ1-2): GAGVSQSPSNKVTEKGKDVELRCDPISGHTALYWYRQSLGQGLEFLIYFQGNSAPDKSGLPSDRFSAERTGGSVSTLTIQRTQQEDSAVYLCASSQDLGYGYTFGSGTRLTVV.

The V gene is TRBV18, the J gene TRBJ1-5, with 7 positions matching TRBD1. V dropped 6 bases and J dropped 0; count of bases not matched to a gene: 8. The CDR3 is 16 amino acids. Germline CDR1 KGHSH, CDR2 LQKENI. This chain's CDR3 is CASSPEGQSSNQPQHF. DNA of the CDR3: TGTGCCAGCTCCCCAGAGGGACAGTCTAGCAATCAGCCCCAGCATTTT.

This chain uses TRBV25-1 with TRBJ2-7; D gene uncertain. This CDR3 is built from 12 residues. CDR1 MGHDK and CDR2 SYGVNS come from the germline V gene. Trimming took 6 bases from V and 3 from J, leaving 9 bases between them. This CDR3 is CASRVSYYEQYF. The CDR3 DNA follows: TGTGCCAGCAGAGTCTCCTACTACGAGCAGTACTTC.

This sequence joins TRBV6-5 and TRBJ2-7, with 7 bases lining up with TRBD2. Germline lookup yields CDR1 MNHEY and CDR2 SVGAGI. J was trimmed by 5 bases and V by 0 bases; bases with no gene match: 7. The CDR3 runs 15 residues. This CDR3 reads CASSYSGGRADEQYF. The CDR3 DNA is TGTGCCAGCAGTTACTCTGGGGGGAGGGCCGACGAGCAGTACTTC.

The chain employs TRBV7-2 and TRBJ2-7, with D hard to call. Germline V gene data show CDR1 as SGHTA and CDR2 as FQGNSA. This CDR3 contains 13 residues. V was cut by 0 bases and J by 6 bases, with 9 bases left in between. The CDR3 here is CASSLAPGSEQYF. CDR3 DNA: TGTGCCAGCAGCTTAGCCCCGGGTTCCGAGCAGTACTTC.

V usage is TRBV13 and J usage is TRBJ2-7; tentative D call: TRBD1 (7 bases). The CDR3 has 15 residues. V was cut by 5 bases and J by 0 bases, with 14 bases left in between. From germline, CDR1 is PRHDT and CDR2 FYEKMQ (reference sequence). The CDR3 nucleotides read TGTGCCAGCAGCCCCGCGGGACAGAGCTCCTACGAGCAGTACTTC. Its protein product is CASSPAGQSSYEQYF.

CDR3 residues: CASSRDRLGPYGYTF. In DNA form, the CDR3 reads TGTGCCAGCAGCCGGGACAGGCTGGGCCCCTATGGCTACACCTTC. The V gene is TRBV7-8, the J gene TRBJ1-2; TRBD1 agrees at 8 bases. After removal of 5 bases from V and 4 bases from J, the junction contained 9 bases not matched to a gene. The germline CDR1 and CDR2 sequences are SGHVS and FQNEAQ. The length of the CDR3 is 15 residues.

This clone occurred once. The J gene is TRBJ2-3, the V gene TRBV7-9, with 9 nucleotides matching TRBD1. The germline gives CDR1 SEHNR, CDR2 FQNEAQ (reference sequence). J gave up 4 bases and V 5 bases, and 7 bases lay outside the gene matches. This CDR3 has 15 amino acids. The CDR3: CASSTGQGSADTQYF. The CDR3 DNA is TGTGCCAGCAGCACGGGACAGGGCAGCGCAGATACGCAGTATTTT.

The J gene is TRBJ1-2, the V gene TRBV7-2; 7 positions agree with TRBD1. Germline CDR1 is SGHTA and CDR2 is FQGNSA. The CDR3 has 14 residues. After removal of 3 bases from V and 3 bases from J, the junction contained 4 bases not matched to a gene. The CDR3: CASSFTGTDYGYTF. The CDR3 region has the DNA TGTGCCAGCAGCTTCACCGGGACAGACTATGGCTACACCTTC. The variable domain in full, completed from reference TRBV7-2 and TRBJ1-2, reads GAGVSQSPSNKVTEKGKDVELRCDPISGHTALYWYRQSLGQGLEFLIYFQGNSAPDKSGLPSDRFSAERTGGSVSTLTIQRTQQEDSAVYLCASSFTGTDYGYTFGSGTRLTVV.